This T cell receptor beta chain comes out of a study of blood T cells in healthy people across ages. Only a few counts were recorded for this clonotype. Antigen unknown. Findings of the study overall: Donor CMV status, an unknown factor, possibly confounded changes in expanded clonotypes.

V was pared by 8 bases and J by 8 bases, with 9 bases of the junction left unmatched. The germline V gene has CDR1 LGHNA and CDR2 YNFKEQ. This CDR3 is 13 amino acids long. Alongside a J-beta primer mix, a sample-barcoded 5' primer served in a second PCR lasting about 7 to 11 cycles. In TCRdb, the 5' RACE reads were re-called with MiXCR into one record per CDR3 protein. The sample has about 1.5 million distinct CDR3 sequences; roughly 40% are singletons. The TCR was taken from a woman aged 18-29 years in good health. Sequenced material: blood. The chain employs TRBV4-2 and TRBJ1-2; the match to TRBD1 covers 9 bases. The chain's CDR3 is CASCDRGSNGYTF. For the CDR3, the DNA is TGTGCCAGCTGCGACAGGGGGAGTAACGGCTACACCTTC.